Listed here are 20 T cell receptor beta chains from one sample, sequenced in a study of neoadjuvant anti-PD-1 for oral cavity cancer (dated by TCRdb to the early 2020s). The library was prepared using the immunoSEQ multiplex PCR assay. Sourced from immuneACCESS, this table was stored by TCRdb with only in-frame sequences that have V and J called. A share of the clones is absent; for the studies checked, an unresolved V gene accounts for under half, and the remainder has no known explanation. The sample table records about 16,000 clones; around three fifths of these occur just once. Around 2.8% of the sample comes from the top ten. Per the publication, the time point label means: before neoadjuvant nivolumab. This specimen was PBMCs, taken before nivolumab (anti-PD-1) treatment. The receptors here all came from a person aged 35 to 85 with oral cavity squamous cell carcinoma.

In this sample, this clone turned up a few times. The chain recombines TRBV6-1 with TRBJ2-7; the D gene is possibly TRBD2 (5 bases). This CDR3 is built from 12 residues. The ends were cut back, 6 bases at V and 7 bases at J, with 13 bases in the middle. The germline gives CDR1 MNHNS, CDR2 SASEGT. The CDR3 nucleotides are TGTGCCAGCAGGACGGGGATGGAAGAGCAGTACTTC. Translation: CASRTGMEEQYF.

The CDR3 protein is CASRPTYGGLEGGEQYF. The CDR3 coding sequence is TGTGCCAGCAGACCGACTTACGGCGGACTAGAGGGGGGCGAGCAGTACTTC. The chain couples TRBV11-2 to TRBJ2-7, with a possible D match to TRBD2 (7 bases). Germline V lookup: CDR1 SGHAT, CDR2 FQNNGV. V lost 6 bases and J 6 bases, leaving 27 bases between the germline ends. The CDR3 has 17 amino acids. The full variable domain, in which reference TRBV11-2 and TRBJ2-7 provide the parts outside the CDR3, is EAGVAQSPRYKIIEKRQSVAFWCNPISGHATLYWYQQILGQGPKLLIQFQNNGVVDDSQLPKDRFSAERLKGVDSTLKIQPAKLEDSAVYLCASRPTYGGLEGGEQYFGPGTRLTVT.

The chain links TRBV10-2 to TRBJ2-1, with 8 bases fitting TRBD2. The J segment lost 8 bases and the V segment lost 6 bases, leaving 12 bases of the junction unmatched. CDR3 size: 15 residues. Germline lookup yields CDR1 WSHSY and CDR2 SAAADI. The CDR3 here is CASRQAGLGDHEQFF. The CDR3, as DNA: TGCGCCAGCAGGCAAGCGGGACTAGGGGACCATGAGCAGTTCTTC.

V usage is TRBV14 and J usage is TRBJ2-3; the D gene is possibly TRBD1 (6 bases). This CDR3 is 13 amino acids long. V lost 3 bases, J lost 3 bases, and 7 bases lay in between. Germline values: CDR1 SGHDN, CDR2 FVKESK. CDR3 DNA: TGTGCCAGCAGCCATCAGGGGACAGATACGCAGTATTTT. This translates into CASSHQGTDTQYF.

The J gene is TRBJ2-7, the V gene TRBV2; D unclear. The germline V gene encodes CDR1 SNHLY and CDR2 FYNNEI. V shed 3 bases and J shed 0 bases, with 12 bases lying between them. The CDR3 covers 15 residues. This chain's CDR3 is CASSEKWADSYEQYF. CDR3 in DNA: TGTGCCAGCAGTGAGAAGTGGGCTGACTCCTACGAGCAGTACTTC.

This rearrangement joins TRBV27 to TRBJ2-7; TRBD2 might be the D (6 bases). From germline, CDR1 is MNHEY and CDR2 SMNVEV (reference sequence). This CDR3 has 14 amino acids. The ends were cut back, 3 bases at V and 0 bases at J, with 9 bases in the middle. The CDR3 region is CASSLGLSSYEQYF. The CDR3 nucleotides are TGTGCCAGCAGTTTGGGACTGAGCTCCTACGAGCAGTACTTC.

This chain joins TRBV6-5 and TRBJ2-5; D is possibly TRBD2 (5 bases). V shed 8 bases and J shed 5 bases, with 12 bases lying between them. This CDR3 has 12 residues. CDR1 and CDR2 (germline): MNHEY, SVGAGI. The CDR3 DNA reads as TGTGCCAGCCTCGGGGTTGGGGAGACCCAGTACTTC. Translation: CASLGVGETQYF.

The rearrangement joins TRBV10-2 to TRBJ2-7, with D perhaps being TRBD1 or TRBD2 (5 bases each). Germline assignment: CDR1 WSHSY and CDR2 SAAADI. Trimming removed 6 bases at V and 2 bases at J, with 14 bases between. This CDR3 region has 14 residues. The DNA for the CDR3 is TGCGCCAGCAGCTCCGGGGACGGGACCTACGAGCAGTACTTC. Residues: CASSSGDGTYEQYF.

V is TRBV6-1 and J is TRBJ2-5; 12 bases align to TRBD1. V shed 8 bases, J shed 5 bases, and the junction held 9 bases outside the gene matches. CDR3 size: 15 residues. Germline V gene lookup returns CDR1 MNHNS and CDR2 SASEGT. CDR3 residues: CASLSGTGGMETQYF. For the CDR3, the DNA is TGTGCCAGCTTATCCGGGACAGGGGGCATGGAGACCCAGTACTTC.

The chain combines TRBV7-8 with TRBJ2-2; possibly TRBD2 for D (5 bases). The germline gives CDR1 SGHVS, CDR2 FQNEAQ. This CDR3 contains 18 residues. Trimming stripped 5 bases from V and 0 bases from J, with 19 bases between. The CDR3 nucleotides are TGTGCCAGCAGCCACTGGACTGGCATGACCGCGAACACCGGGGAGCTGTTTTTT. This translates into CASSHWTGMTANTGELFF.

The V gene is TRBV5-1, the J gene TRBJ2-7, with TRBD1 matching over 8 bases. This CDR3 comprises 17 residues. With V trimmed by 1 base and J by 3 bases, 12 bases remained unmatched. CDR1 and CDR2 (germline): SGHRS, YFSETQ. CDR3: CASSLLAGTGVLYEQYF. The CDR3 DNA is TGCGCCAGCAGCTTGTTGGCTGGGACAGGTGTCCTCTACGAGCAGTACTTC.

This clone was seen only a few times. The chain joins TRBV7-9 to TRBJ2-5; D uncertain. The CDR3 length is 11 residues. The germline gives CDR1 SEHNR, CDR2 FQNEAQ (reference sequence). V lost 3 bases and J lost 5, with 4 bases in between. CDR3 sequence: CASSFRETQYF. The CDR3 region has the DNA TGTGCCAGCAGCTTTAGGGAGACCCAGTACTTC.

The CDR3 reads CASSFTSGNQPQHF. The CDR3 nucleotides read TGTGCCAGCAGCTTTACATCCGGGAATCAGCCCCAGCATTTT. V gene TRBV7-9 combines with J gene TRBJ1-5, with D uncertain. V was pared by 3 bases and J by 4 bases, with 10 bases between. CDR1 and CDR2 (germline): SEHNR, FQNEAQ (reference sequence). This CDR3 is built from 14 residues.

V gene TRBV5-4 combines with J gene TRBJ1-2; a possible D gene is TRBD1 (6 bases). CDR1 is SGHNT and CDR2 is YYREEE in the germline V gene (reference sequence). Trimming cost V 3 bases and J 10 bases, with 19 bases left between them. The CDR3 has 14 residues. The CDR3 reads CASSSQGFLRDYTF. In nucleotides, the CDR3 is TGTGCCAGCAGCTCACAGGGCTTCCTAAGGGACTACACCTTC.

This clone is a singleton in its sample. This chain links TRBV12-5 with TRBJ2-1; 10 bases are shared with TRBD2. The CDR3 totals 15 residues. Germline CDR1 is LGHNT and CDR2 is FRNRAP. The ends lost 2 bases at V and 7 bases at J; junction bases unmatched: 5. Written as DNA, the CDR3 is TGTGCTAGTGGTTTGAACCTAGCGGGAGAAAATGAGCAGTTCTTC. This gives the protein CASGLNLAGENEQFF.

V is TRBV1 and J is TRBJ2-7; the table's D call TRBD2 went unverified against the DNA. TRBV1 is noted as a pseudogene. CDR3 length: 10 amino acids. DNA for the CDR3: TGCACCAGCAGCCTCCGCGAGCAGTACTTC. As protein: CTSSLREQYF.

This chain joins TRBV27 and TRBJ2-7, with 8 positions matching TRBD2. This CDR3 contains 15 residues. Germline CDR1 MNHEY, CDR2 SMNVEV (reference sequence). V lost 3 bases to trimming and J lost 5 bases; unmatched junction nucleotides: 9. The CDR3 DNA reads as TGTGCCAGCAGTTTCCGCGGACTAGCTTCTGACGAGCAGTACTTC. It specifies CASSFRGLASDEQYF.

V gene TRBV10-3 combines with J gene TRBJ2-1; D might be TRBD2 (5 bases). The germline gives CDR1 ENHRY, CDR2 SYGVKD. V dropped 7 bases and J dropped 4 bases, with 14 bases sitting between them. The CDR3 has 14 amino acids. CDR3 residues: CAIKYSAVYNEQFF. In DNA, the CDR3 is TGTGCCATCAAGTATAGCGCCGTTTACAATGAGCAGTTCTTC.

This chain joins TRBV6-5 and TRBJ2-3; 7 bases are shared with TRBD1. V lost 5 bases to trimming and J lost 2 bases; unmatched junction nucleotides: 7. This CDR3 has 15 residues. From germline, CDR1 is MNHEY and CDR2 SVGAGI. The DNA for the CDR3 is TGTGCCAGCAGTGGGGGACAGACTTTCACAGATACGCAGTATTTT. Protein product: CASSGGQTFTDTQYF.

This rearrangement joins TRBV9 to TRBJ2-1; 7 bases map to TRBD2. This CDR3 has 16 residues. Germline CDR1 SGDLS, CDR2 YYNGEE. V lost 0 bases and J lost 7; bases outside the gene matches: 10. DNA for the CDR3: TGTGCCAGCAGCGTAGGGCCAGCGGGGAGAATAAATGAGCAGTTCTTC. It translates to CASSVGPAGRINEQFF.